The 11 T cell receptor beta chains listed next were all sequenced from one sample in a study of blood T cell repertoires in COVID-19. The repertoire was sequenced with immunoSEQ multiplex PCR; TCRdb's copy has only in-frame clones and lacks some. The sample has around 170,000 clones; around four fifths are singletons. The sample consisted of peripheral blood. These receptors were collected from a man aged 25 to 45 with active or convalescent COVID-19.

This clone was seen a single time. The chain has TRBV15 and TRBJ2-7; D is perhaps TRBD1 (6 bases). Germline V gene lookup returns CDR1 LNHNV and CDR2 YYDKDF (reference sequence). Trimming shortened V by 1 base and J by 4 bases, and 17 bases separated the two germline ends. The CDR3 totals 16 residues. CDR3 sequence: CATSRGRPGVGYEQYF. The CDR3, as DNA: TGTGCCACCAGCAGAGGAAGGCCAGGGGTAGGGTACGAGCAGTACTTC. The entire variable domain, with the rest obtained from reference TRBV15 and TRBJ2-7, is as follows: DAMVIQNPRYQVTQFGKPVTLSCSQTLNHNVMYWYQQKSSQAPKLLFHYYDKDFNNEADTPDNFQSRRPNTSFCFLDIRSPGLGDTAMYLCATSRGRPGVGYEQYFGPGTRLTVT.

This clone appeared a few times. The chain is built from TRBV3-1 (or the pseudogene TRBV3-2) and TRBJ2-7, with TRBD1 identical over 7 bases. Per germline, CDR1 LGHDT and CDR2 YNNKEL (reference sequence). The CDR3 spans 15 residues. The ends lost 0 bases at V and 6 bases at J; junction bases unmatched: 8. CDR3 bases: TGTGCCAGCAGCCAAGAAAGGGGGCTCCCCCTCGAGCAGTACTTC. Translation gives CASSQERGLPLEQYF.

V usage is TRBV7-9 and J usage is TRBJ2-5, with D possibly matching TRBD1 (6 bases). V gave up 4 bases and J gave up 5 bases, with 14 bases separating them. Germline lookup yields CDR1 SEHNR and CDR2 FQNEAQ (reference sequence). The CDR3 length is 14 residues. The CDR3 DNA follows: TGTGCCAGCAGCTCTACGACAGGTTTTGAGACCCAGTACTTC. Translation: CASSSTTGFETQYF.

This clone was recorded at least ten times. Distinct nucleotide sequences in the sample also encode this CDR3. The chain's CDR3 is CASSRRTLESEQFF. The DNA of the CDR3 is TGTGCCAGCAGTCGTCGAACACTAGAAAGCGAGCAGTTCTTC. J is TRBJ2-1 and V is TRBV6-2 or TRBV6-3, with a tentative D call TRBD2 (5 bases). V was cut by 5 bases and J by 10 bases, with 18 bases left in between. This CDR3 has 14 amino acids. Germline assignment: CDR1 MNHEY and CDR2 SVGEGT.

This clone occurred once. This chain connects TRBV5-1 to TRBJ1-5; possible D gene TRBD1, 6 bases. Trimming left V 4 bases short and J 0 bases short, with 8 bases between. This CDR3 region has 14 residues. CDR1 and CDR2 (germline): SGHRS, YFSETQ. For the CDR3, the DNA is TGCGCCAGCAGCCCAGGGGATAGCAATCAGCCCCAGCATTTT. Protein: CASSPGDSNQPQHF.

This chain uses TRBV10-3 with TRBJ1-2, with 9 bases fitting TRBD1. The length of the CDR3 is 16 residues. Germline CDR1 ENHRY, CDR2 SYGVKD. V was clipped by 3 bases and J by 2 bases; unmatched bases: 7. As DNA, the CDR3 is TGTGCCATCAGTGAAAGGACAGGGGCGTCAAACTATGGCTACACCTTC. This translates into CAISERTGASNYGYTF.

The V gene is TRBV7-8, the J gene TRBJ2-5; 9 bases are a match to TRBD2. In germline, CDR1 is SGHVS, CDR2 FQNEAQ. CDR3 size: 16 residues. V was clipped by 7 bases and J by 2 bases; unmatched bases: 11. CDR3 amino acids: CASTPRPTSGQETQYF. As DNA, the CDR3 is TGTGCCAGCACCCCAAGGCCAACTAGCGGGCAAGAGACCCAGTACTTC.

This clone was picked up a small number of times. This chain connects TRBV6-6 to TRBJ1-1; 12 positions agree with TRBD1. V lost 6 bases to trimming and J lost 4 bases; unmatched junction nucleotides: 18. There are 19 residues in the CDR3. Germline CDR1 reads MNHNY; CDR2 reads SVGAGI (reference sequence). CDR3 coding DNA: TGTGCCAGCAGCTCCGGGACAGGGGGCGGAGGAGGGGTTACCACTGAAGCTTTCTTT. It is translated as CASSSGTGGGGGVTTEAFF.

The chain links TRBV5-8 to TRBJ1-6; D remains ambiguous. CDR3 length: 15 amino acids. Trimming took off 4 bases at V and 8 bases at J, with 16 bases between the two ends. In germline, CDR1 is SGHTS, CDR2 YDEGEE. CDR3 sequence (DNA): TGTGCCAGCAGCGTTCCGGGAGCAGTAGATTCACCCCTCCACTTT. The encoded protein is CASSVPGAVDSPLHF.

The J gene is TRBJ2-3, the V gene TRBV6-4, with 8 nucleotides matching TRBD1. Losses at the gene ends were 6 bases for V and 4 bases for J; bases not matched to a gene: 12. Germline assignment: CDR1 MRHNA and CDR2 SNTAGT. The length of the CDR3 is 16 residues. CDR3 protein: CASSPRWTGSPDTQYF. CDR3 coding DNA: TGTGCCAGCAGCCCCCGATGGACAGGGTCACCAGATACGCAGTATTTT.

The V and J genes are TRBV6-5 and TRBJ2-3, with a weak D call TRBD2 (6 bases). Germline lookup yields CDR1 MNHEY and CDR2 SVGAGI. The CDR3 contains 14 residues. Between the trimmed V and J ends, which lost 5 bases and 0 bases, there was a span of 9 bases. CDR3 amino acids: CASSTGLSTDTQYF. The CDR3 DNA sequence: TGTGCCAGCAGTACGGGACTCAGCACAGATACGCAGTATTTT.